The 16 T cell receptor beta chains below come from one sample, sequenced in a study of T cell repertoires in cytomegalovirus infection. TCRdb re-called the reads with MiXCR, one entry per CDR3 protein. The profile shows about 360,000 distinct CDR3 sequences, 15% to 20% of them singletons. Sequencing was done on a sample of PBMCs. All receptors derive from a human donor in good health (CMV status not recorded). Some clones in this sample may be carry-over from other donors' samples.

This clonotype has a handful of counts. This rearrangement joins TRBV28 to TRBJ1-2; D not certain. V dropped 4 bases and J dropped 8 bases, with 14 bases sitting between them. This CDR3 is built from 13 residues. Germline CDR1 is MDHEN and CDR2 is SYDVKM. CDR3 bases: TGTGCCAGCAGTTCACACGATACTATGGGCTACACCTTC. It specifies CASSSHDTMGYTF.

There are many counts of this clonotype. V is TRBV6-2 or TRBV6-3 and J is TRBJ1-4; D remains ambiguous. V was trimmed by 10 bases and J by 5 bases, leaving 17 bases between them. The CDR3 spans 14 residues. The germline V gene encodes CDR1 MNHEY and CDR2 SVGEGT. CDR3 in DNA: TGTGCCACCCGGCGCGGAGAGACGAATGAAAAACTGTTTTTT. Encoded protein: CATRRGETNEKLFF.

V gene TRBV29-1 combines with J gene TRBJ2-7; 9 bases are a match to TRBD1. The germline V gene has CDR1 SQVTM and CDR2 ANQGSEA. The CDR3 contains 14 residues. J gave up 6 bases and V 6 bases, and 12 bases lay outside the gene matches. CDR3 sequence: CSVRGTGRGGEQYF. The CDR3 coding sequence is TGCAGCGTGAGGGGGACAGGGAGAGGCGGCGAGCAGTACTTC.

The V gene is TRBV10-3, the J gene TRBJ1-2, with D tentatively TRBD1 (5 bases). Looked up from germline, CDR1 is ENHRY and CDR2 is SYGVKD. CDR3 length equals 14 residues. The germline V and J ends were trimmed by 7 bases and 2 bases, with 14 bases remaining between them. The CDR3 loop reads CAITSAGDNYGYTF. The CDR3 DNA reads TGTGCCATCACCTCAGCCGGGGACAACTATGGCTACACCTTC.

This clonotype was seen a handful of times. The gene calls are TRBV20-1 and TRBJ1-2; no clear D gene. Germline CDR1 reads DFQATT; CDR2 reads SNEGSKA (reference sequence). The CDR3 runs 13 residues. V was shortened by 0 bases and J by 3 bases, with 8 bases between the two germline ends. The DNA for the CDR3 is TGCAGTGCTAGAGATCTAAACGACTATGGCTACACCTTC. It is translated as CSARDLNDYGYTF.

This clonotype occurred a few times. The chain couples TRBV29-1 to TRBJ1-1; no clear D. CDR1 and CDR2 (germline): SQVTM, ANQGSEA. Between the trimmed V and J ends, which lost 6 bases and 1 base, there was a span of 6 bases. The CDR3 runs to 11 residues. CDR3 bases: TGCAGCGTAACAAGGAACACTGAAGCTTTCTTT. Protein product: CSVTRNTEAFF.

V is TRBV6-1 and J is TRBJ2-7; D call uncertain. Germline V CDR1 and CDR2: MNHNS, SASEGT. V shed 5 bases and J shed 3 bases, with 11 bases lying between them. The CDR3 consists of 13 residues. CDR3 sequence reads: CASSSRMDYEQYF. The CDR3 DNA sequence: TGTGCCAGCAGTTCCCGGATGGACTACGAGCAGTACTTC.

The table lists this clonotype with a few counts. V and J are TRBV14 and TRBJ2-3, with D uncertain. The CDR3 length is 15 residues. V dropped 2 bases and J dropped 6 bases, with 15 bases sitting between them. Germline CDR1 and CDR2: SGHDN and FVKESK. The CDR3, as DNA: TGTGCCAGCAGCCAACAGTTCATATCCGGGGATACGCAGTATTTT. Its translation is CASSQQFISGDTQYF.

This sequence joins TRBV6-5 and TRBJ1-3; a weak D match, TRBD1 (5 bases). V was pared by 6 bases and J by 0 bases, with 15 bases between. Germline V CDR1 and CDR2: MNHEY, SVGAGI. CDR3 length: 16 amino acids. In nucleotides, the CDR3 is TGTGCCAGCAGCCCCGAGGGGACTAACTCTGGAAACACCATATATTTT. Residues: CASSPEGTNSGNTIYF.

The chain has TRBV5-3 and TRBJ2-7; TRBD2 matches 7 bases. Being an ORF, TRBV5-3 has a function that is uncertain. This CDR3 spans 13 amino acids. V gave up 8 bases and J gave up 5 bases; unmatched junction bases: 10. CDR3 sequence (DNA): TGTGCCAGCAGCGAGGGAGGGCCTAACGAGCAGTACTTC. It yields the protein CASSEGGPNEQYF.

J is TRBJ2-5 and V is TRBV4-3; TRBD2 might be the D (5 bases). The CDR3 extends over 15 amino acids. Deletions cut 0 bases from V and 5 bases from J, with 13 bases between. Germline values: CDR1 LGHNA, CDR2 YSLEER. CDR3: CASSQESSPEETQYF. The DNA for the CDR3 is TGCGCCAGCAGCCAAGAGTCTAGCCCGGAGGAGACCCAGTACTTC.

This clonotype appeared a few times. The chain uses TRBV19 and TRBJ1-5, with D maybe TRBD1 (5 bases). Trimming took 5 bases from V and 7 from J, leaving 12 bases between them. This CDR3 comprises 13 residues. Germline assignment: CDR1 LNHDA and CDR2 SQIVND (reference sequence). The DNA of the CDR3 is TGTGCCAGTAGTGGGGGGACTGAACAGCCCCAGCATTTT. This translates into CASSGGTEQPQHF. Complete variable domain (other parts from reference TRBV19 and TRBJ1-5): DGGITQSPKYLFRKEGQNVTLSCEQNLNHDAMYWYRQDPGQGLRLIYYSQIVNDFQKGDIAEGYSVSREKKESFPLTVTSAQKNPTAFYLCASSGGTEQPQHFGDGTRLSIL.

In its sample, this clonotype is medium-sized. This chain connects TRBV7-2 to TRBJ2-5; the D is unclear. Trimming took 1 base from V and 4 from J, leaving 4 bases between them. From germline, CDR1 is SGHTA and CDR2 FQGNSA. The CDR3 runs 12 residues. CDR3 DNA sequence: TGTGCCAGCAGCTTAGTTGGAGAGACCCAGTACTTC. Translated, it gives CASSLVGETQYF.

The chain uses TRBV2 and TRBJ1-3; D gene unclear. The CDR3 loop spans 16 amino acids. Germline-derived CDR1 and CDR2 are SNHLY and FYNNEI. Trimming took off 6 bases at V and 0 bases at J, with 15 bases between the two ends. The CDR3 DNA sequence: TGTGCCAGCAGGGAGGGCTTACCAGGCTCTGGAAACACCATATATTTT. Its protein product is CASREGLPGSGNTIYF.

This clonotype appeared a few times. J is TRBJ1-3 and V is TRBV2, with D perhaps matching TRBD1 (6 bases). The germline V and J ends were trimmed by 5 bases and 8 bases, with 16 bases remaining between them. Per the germline V gene, CDR1 is SNHLY and CDR2 is FYNNEI. This CDR3 contains 14 residues. The CDR3 DNA follows: TGTGCCAGCAGTAGCGGGGGGGCATTCGACACCATATATTTT. Amino acids: CASSSGGAFDTIYF.

This clonotype was observed at least ten times. The V call is TRBV6-5, the J call TRBJ1-3; perhaps TRBD1 as D (5 bases). Germline CDR1 is MNHEY and CDR2 is SVGAGI. Between the trimmed V and J ends, which lost 5 bases and 4 bases, there was a span of 9 bases. This CDR3 is 13 amino acids long. The CDR3 DNA sequence: TGTGCCAGCAGTCAGGGATTCGGAAACACCATATATTTT. It yields the protein CASSQGFGNTIYF.